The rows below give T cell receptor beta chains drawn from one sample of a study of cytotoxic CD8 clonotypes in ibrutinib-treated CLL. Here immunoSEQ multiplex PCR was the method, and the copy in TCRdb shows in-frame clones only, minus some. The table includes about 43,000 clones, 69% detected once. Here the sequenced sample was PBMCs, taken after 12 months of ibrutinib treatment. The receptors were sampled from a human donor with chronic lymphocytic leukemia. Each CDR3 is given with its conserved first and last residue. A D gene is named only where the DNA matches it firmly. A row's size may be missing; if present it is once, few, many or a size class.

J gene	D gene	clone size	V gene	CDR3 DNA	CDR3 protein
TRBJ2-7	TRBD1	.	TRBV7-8	TGTGCCAGCAGCTTCCAATACAGGGGGCTCTACGAGCAGTACTTC	CASSFQYRGLYEQYF
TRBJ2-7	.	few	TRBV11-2	TGTGCCAGCACCTTAATGGGTTACGAGCAGTACTTC	CASTLMGYEQYF
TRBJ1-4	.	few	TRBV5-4	TGTGCCAGCAGCTCGACCCTCCGGACATTTGGTGCAACTAATGAAAAACTGTTTTTT	CASSSTLRTFGATNEKLFF
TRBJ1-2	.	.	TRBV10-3	TGTGCCACCGACACGGGGAACTATGGCTACACCTTC	CATDTGNYGYTF
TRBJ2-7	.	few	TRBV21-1	TGTGCCAGCCCCACGGGACAGGTCGGGCACGAGCAGTACTTC	CASPTGQVGHEQYF
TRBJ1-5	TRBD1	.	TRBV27	TGTGCCAGCAGATTAGGACAGGGGGCGAATCAGCCCCAGCATTTT	CASRLGQGANQPQHF
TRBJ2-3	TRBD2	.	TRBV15	TGTGCCACCCGGCCACTAGCGGGAGATACGCAGTATTTT	CATRPLAGDTQYF
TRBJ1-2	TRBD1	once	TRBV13	TGTGCCAGCAGCCCAAAAAGGGACAGCATAAATGGCTACACCTTC	CASSPKRDSINGYTF
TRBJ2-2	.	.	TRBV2	TGTGCCAGCAGTGAACTCCCGAAAGTTGCTACCGGGGAGCTGTTTTTT	CASSELPKVATGELFF
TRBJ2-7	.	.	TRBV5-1	TGCGCCAGCAGCTTGGCCGGTGGGGTGTTAGCCTACGAGCAGTACTTC	CASSLAGGVLAYEQYF
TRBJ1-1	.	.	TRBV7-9	TGTGCCAGCAGCCAGTGGGACAAAGCGAACACTGAAGCTTTCTTT	CASSQWDKANTEAFF
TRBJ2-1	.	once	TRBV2	TGTGCCAGCAGTTATCGGACCGATTCGAGCTCCTACAATGAGCAGTTCTTC	CASSYRTDSSSYNEQFF
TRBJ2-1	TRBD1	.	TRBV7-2	TGTGCCAGCAGCTTCGGGACAGGGCTTTTCAATGAGCAGTTCTTC	CASSFGTGLFNEQFF
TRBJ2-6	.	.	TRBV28	TGTGCCAGCAGTTTAGAGTCGGGGCCTACTGGGGCCAACGTCCTGACTTTC	CASSLESGPTGANVLTF
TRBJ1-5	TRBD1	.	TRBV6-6	TGTGCCAGCAGCATTGACAGGGGAGGCAATCAGCCCCAGCATTTT	CASSIDRGGNQPQHF
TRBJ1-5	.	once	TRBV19	TGTGCCAGTACGAAGAGCAATCAGCCCCAGCATTTT	CASTKSNQPQHF
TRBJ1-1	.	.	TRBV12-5	TGTGCTAGTGGTTTGGTACCAGAGGTGAACACTGAAGCTTTCTTT	CASGLVPEVNTEAFF
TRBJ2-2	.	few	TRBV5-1	TGCGCCAGCAGCGTCGGGGATTGGGGCATCGGGGAGCTGTTTTTT	CASSVGDWGIGELFF
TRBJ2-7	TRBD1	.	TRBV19	TGTGCCAGTAGTAACAGACAGGGGCGACACTACGAGCAGTACTTC	CASSNRQGRHYEQYF
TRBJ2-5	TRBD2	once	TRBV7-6	TGTGCCAGCAGCCTTAGCGGGGGACGAGAGACCCAGTACTTC	CASSLSGGRETQYF
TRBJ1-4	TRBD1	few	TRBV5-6	TGTGCCAGCAGCTTGAGGGGACAGGGATGGAATGAAAAACTGTTTTTT	CASSLRGQGWNEKLFF
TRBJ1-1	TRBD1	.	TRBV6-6	TGTGCCAGCAGTTACTCTGCGGGACAGGGGAGTACTGAAGCTTTCTTT	CASSYSAGQGSTEAFF
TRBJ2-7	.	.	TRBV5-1	TGCGCCAGCAGCGATTGGGCCTCCTACGAGCAGTACTTC	CASSDWASYEQYF
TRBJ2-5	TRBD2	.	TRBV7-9	TGTGCCAGCAGGACCTTTAGCGGGGGATCGTCAGAGACCCAGTACTTC	CASRTFSGGSSETQYF
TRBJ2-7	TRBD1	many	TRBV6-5	TGTGCCAGCAGAAACAGGGGGAAGGTTTACGAGCAGTACTTC	CASRNRGKVYEQYF
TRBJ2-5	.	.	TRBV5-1	TGCGCCAGCAGACCGGTTCGGGAAGAGACCCAGTACTTC	CASRPVREETQYF
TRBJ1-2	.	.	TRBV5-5	TGTGCCAGCAGCTCCCTTGTAGGCTCGGGCTATGGCTACACCTTC	CASSSLVGSGYGYTF
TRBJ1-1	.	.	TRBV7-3	TGTGCCAGCAGCTTAGACTGGGGCACTGAAGCTTTCTTT	CASSLDWGTEAFF
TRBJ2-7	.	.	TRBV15	TGTGCCACCAGCAGAGATCAGGTGGATTATTACGAGCAGTACTTC	CATSRDQVDYYEQYF
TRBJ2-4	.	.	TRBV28	TGTGCCAGCAGTTTAGCCCCGGCCAAAAACATTCAGTACTTC	CASSLAPAKNIQYF
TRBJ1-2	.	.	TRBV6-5	TGTGCCAGCAGCCCCGGGACGTCTAACTATGGCTACACCTTC	CASSPGTSNYGYTF
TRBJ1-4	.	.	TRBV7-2	TGTGCCACACAGGGTCGAGGTTTAGTTGGCGAAAAACTGTTTTTT	CATQGRGLVGEKLFF
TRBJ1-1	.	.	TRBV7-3	TGTGCCAGCAGCTTAATTAGGGGAGAAGCTTTCTTT	CASSLIRGEAFF
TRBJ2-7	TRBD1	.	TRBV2	TGTGCCACCAGGGACAGAACGTACTACGAGCAGTACTTC	CATRDRTYYEQYF
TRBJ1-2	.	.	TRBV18	TGTGCCAGCTCGCCTGACCCGACAGGCTATGGCTACACCTTC	CASSPDPTGYGYTF
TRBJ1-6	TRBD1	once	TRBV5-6	TGTGCCAGCAGTTTCGACAGGGGTGATTCACCCCTCCACTTT	CASSFDRGDSPLHF
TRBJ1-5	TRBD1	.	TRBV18	TGTGCCAGCTCACCACGGACAGGGAATGAGGATCAGCCCCAGCATTTT	CASSPRTGNEDQPQHF
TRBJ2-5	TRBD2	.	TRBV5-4	TGTGCCAGCAGCTTGGGGGGGAACTCCGGGACTAGCTTCGAGACCCAGTACTTC	CASSLGGNSGTSFETQYF
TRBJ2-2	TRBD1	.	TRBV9	TGTGCCAGCAGCGTAGGGCAGGGGGCTGTCGCCGGGGAGCTGTTTTTT	CASSVGQGAVAGELFF
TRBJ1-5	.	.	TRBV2	TGTGCCAGCAGTCTCTACAGGGCCGATCAGCCCCAGCATTTT	CASSLYRADQPQHF
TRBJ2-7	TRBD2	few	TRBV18	TGTGCCAGCTCACCAGGGACTAGAGACGAGCAGTACTTC	CASSPGTRDEQYF
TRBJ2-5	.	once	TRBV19	TGTGCCAGTAGTATCGGTCGGGGTAGGGAGACCCAGTACTTC	CASSIGRGRETQYF
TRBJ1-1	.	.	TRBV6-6	TGTGCCAGCAGTTACGGGCCGAAGGCTTTCTTT	CASSYGPKAFF
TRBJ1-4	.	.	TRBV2	TGTGCCAGCAGCCCGGGGACGGCCCAGGGTGAAAAACTGTTTTTT	CASSPGTAQGEKLFF
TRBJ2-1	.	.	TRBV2	TGTGCCAGCAGGAGAGCGGACAGCTCCTACAATGAGCAGTTCTTC	CASRRADSSYNEQFF
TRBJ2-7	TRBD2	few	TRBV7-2	TGTGCCAGCAGCTTACTAGCGGGCCCGTACGAGCAGTACTTC	CASSLLAGPYEQYF
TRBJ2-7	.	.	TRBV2	TGTGCCAGCAGTGATACAGGGAATCCCTACGAGCAGTACTTC	CASSDTGNPYEQYF
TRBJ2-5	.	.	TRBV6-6	TGTGCCAGCAGTTACTCGGGCAGTGGGGAAGAGACCCAGTACTTC	CASSYSGSGEETQYF
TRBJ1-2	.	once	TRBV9	TGTGCCAGCAGCGTAGGAGGGACCTCTAACTATGGCTACACCTTC	CASSVGGTSNYGYTF
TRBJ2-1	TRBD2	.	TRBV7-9	TGTGCCAGCAGCTCCCGGGGGGATGAGCAGTTCTTC	CASSSRGDEQFF
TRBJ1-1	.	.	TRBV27	TGTGCCAGCAGCTGGGACGGGCATGGAGCTTTCTTT	CASSWDGHGAFF
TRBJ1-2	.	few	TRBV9	TGTGCCAGCAGCGTAGCTAGGACCAGGGAAGGGATACGGTTC	CASSVARTREGIRF
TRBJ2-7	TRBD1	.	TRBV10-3	TGTGCCACCGGACAGGGGGGTAGCGAGCAGTACTTC	CATGQGGSEQYF
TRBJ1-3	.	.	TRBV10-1	TGCGCCAGCAGTGAACGCGTCGGATTCTCTGGAAACACCATATATTTT	CASSERVGFSGNTIYF
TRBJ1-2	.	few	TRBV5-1	TGCGCCAGCAGCTCACAGGAAAGCTATGGCTACACCTTC	CASSSQESYGYTF
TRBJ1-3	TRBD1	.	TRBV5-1	TGCGCCAGCAGCTTGGGGGACAGGTACTCTGGAAACACCATATATTTT	CASSLGDRYSGNTIYF
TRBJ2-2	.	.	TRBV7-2	TGTGCCAGCAGCTTAAACGCTGCCACAGCGGCCGGGGAGCTGTTTTTT	CASSLNAATAAGELFF